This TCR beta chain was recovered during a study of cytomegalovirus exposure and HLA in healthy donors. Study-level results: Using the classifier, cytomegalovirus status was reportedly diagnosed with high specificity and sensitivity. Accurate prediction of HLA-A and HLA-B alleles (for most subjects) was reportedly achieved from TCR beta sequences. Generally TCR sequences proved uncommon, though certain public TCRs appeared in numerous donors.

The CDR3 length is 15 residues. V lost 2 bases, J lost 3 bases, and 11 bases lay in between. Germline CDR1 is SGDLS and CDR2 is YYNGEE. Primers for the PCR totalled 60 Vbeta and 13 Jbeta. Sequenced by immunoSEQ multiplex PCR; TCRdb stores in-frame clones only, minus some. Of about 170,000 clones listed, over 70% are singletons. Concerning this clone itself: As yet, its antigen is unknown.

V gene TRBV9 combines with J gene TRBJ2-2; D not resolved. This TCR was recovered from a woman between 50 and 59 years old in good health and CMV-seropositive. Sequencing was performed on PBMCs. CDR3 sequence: CASSVFPGDTGELFF. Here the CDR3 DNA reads TGTGCCAGCAGCGTCTTCCCGGGTGACACCGGGGAGCTGTTTTTT.